The clone carrying this TCR beta chain was counted many times. The entry originates in a study of response to subunit inactivated influenza vaccine. Using its own MiXCR run on the RT-PCR reads, TCRdb lists one record per CDR3 protein. The repertoire has around 200,000 distinct CDR3 sequences, about 12% of them found once; the top ten carry approximately 32%. The CDR3 contains 14 residues. Germline values: CDR1 DFQATT, CDR2 SNEGSKA (reference sequence). Trimming stripped 3 bases from V and 3 bases from J, with 15 bases between. This same sample was also part of a study on T cells expressing NK-cell markers. That paper notes: With UMIs, 5'RACE template switching was used to make TCR beta cDNA.

V is TRBV20-1 and J is TRBJ2-7, with D perhaps matching TRBD2 (5 bases). The receptor was derived from a man between 45 and 60 years old who received an inactivated influenza vaccine. The sample was CD8+ T cells sorted from PBMCs, taken 11 to 12 days after vaccination. Here the CDR3 DNA reads TGCAGTGCTAGGGTCATTGATGAGGGCTACGAGCAGTACTTC. Translated: CSARVIDEGYEQYF.